This T cell receptor beta chain originates from a study of blood T cells in healthy people across ages. CDR3 length: 12 amino acids. Per the germline V gene, CDR1 is DFQATT and CDR2 is SNEGSKA (reference sequence). The V end was cut by 4 bases, the J end by 2 bases, with 8 bases between. This clonotype was counted a few times. A second 7 to 11 cycle PCR used barcoded and J-beta primers. In TCRdb, the 5' RACE reads were re-called with MiXCR into one record per CDR3 protein. The sample lists 1.5 million to 2 million distinct CDR3 sequences; approximately 50% were seen once. Isolating PBMCs gave at least 6 million of these cells per sample. Total RNA extracted from each sample amounted to at least 5 micrograms.

The specimen was blood. This TCR was recovered from a woman aged 40 to 49 in good health. The rearrangement links TRBV20-1 to TRBJ1-1; D is ambiguous. The CDR3 reads CSATDGNTEAFF. CDR3 DNA: TGCAGTGCTACGGACGGAAACACTGAAGCTTTCTTT.